Sequencing of this TCR beta chain was carried out in a study of human T cells and chemical hapten exposure. Study details: TCR yields per sample varied, mainly owing to small pooled library volume differences.

In germline, CDR1 is SQVTM, CDR2 ANQGSEA. The V end lost 3 bases, the J end lost 3 bases, and 9 bases lay between the germline ends. The CDR3 runs 13 residues. Single cDNA molecules in the library carried unique molecular identifiers attached during preparation. TCRdb reanalysed the RACE reads using MiXCR and keeps one entry per CDR3 protein. The sample consists of around 80,000 distinct CDR3 sequences, roughly 8.6% of them appearing once. This clonotype was seen only a few times. The time point: healthy volunteer bleed at 6 weeks. Sequencing started from total RNA isolated from unfractionated whole blood.

The J gene is TRBJ2-1, the V gene TRBV29-1; tentative D call: TRBD1 (5 bases). Sequenced sample: whole blood. The source of this sequence is a male donor in good health. Some clones in this sample may be carry-over from other donors' samples. CDR3 protein: CSVDGQGYNEQFF. Here the CDR3 DNA reads TGCAGCGTTGACGGCCAGGGCTACAATGAGCAGTTCTTC.